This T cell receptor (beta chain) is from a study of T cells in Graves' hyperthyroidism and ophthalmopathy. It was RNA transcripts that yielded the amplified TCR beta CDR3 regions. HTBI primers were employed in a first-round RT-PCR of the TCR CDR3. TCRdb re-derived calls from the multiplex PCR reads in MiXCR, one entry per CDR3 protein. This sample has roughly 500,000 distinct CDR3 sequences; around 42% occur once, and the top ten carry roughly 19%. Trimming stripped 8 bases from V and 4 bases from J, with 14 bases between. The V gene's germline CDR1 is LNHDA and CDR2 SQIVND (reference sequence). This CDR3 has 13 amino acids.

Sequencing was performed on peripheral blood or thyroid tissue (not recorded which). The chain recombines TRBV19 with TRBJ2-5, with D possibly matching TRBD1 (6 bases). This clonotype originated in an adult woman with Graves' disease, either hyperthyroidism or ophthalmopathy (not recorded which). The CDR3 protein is CASRTGLGETQYF. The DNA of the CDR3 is TGTGCCAGTCGTACAGGGTTGGGAGAGACCCAGTACTTC.